The entry that follows covers one T cell receptor beta chain sequence. The data derive from a study of blood T cell repertoires in COVID-19. The repertoire was sequenced with immunoSEQ multiplex PCR; TCRdb's copy has only in-frame clones and lacks some. The sample gives some 66,000 clones, 91% of which show up once; less than 8% is in the top ten. Sequencing was performed on peripheral blood. This sequence originates from a human donor in a cohort sampled during active COVID-19.

CDR3 sequence (DNA): TGTGCCAGCAGCCAAGCGGGGGGGGCGACTGGAAACACCATATATTTT. It translates to CASSQAGGATGNTIYF. The chain joins TRBV4-2 to TRBJ1-3, with TRBD1 as a possible D gene (6 bases). Per the germline V gene, CDR1 is LGHNA and CDR2 is YNFKEQ. This CDR3 is 16 amino acids long. Between the trimmed V and J ends, which lost 1 base and 2 bases, there was a span of 12 bases.